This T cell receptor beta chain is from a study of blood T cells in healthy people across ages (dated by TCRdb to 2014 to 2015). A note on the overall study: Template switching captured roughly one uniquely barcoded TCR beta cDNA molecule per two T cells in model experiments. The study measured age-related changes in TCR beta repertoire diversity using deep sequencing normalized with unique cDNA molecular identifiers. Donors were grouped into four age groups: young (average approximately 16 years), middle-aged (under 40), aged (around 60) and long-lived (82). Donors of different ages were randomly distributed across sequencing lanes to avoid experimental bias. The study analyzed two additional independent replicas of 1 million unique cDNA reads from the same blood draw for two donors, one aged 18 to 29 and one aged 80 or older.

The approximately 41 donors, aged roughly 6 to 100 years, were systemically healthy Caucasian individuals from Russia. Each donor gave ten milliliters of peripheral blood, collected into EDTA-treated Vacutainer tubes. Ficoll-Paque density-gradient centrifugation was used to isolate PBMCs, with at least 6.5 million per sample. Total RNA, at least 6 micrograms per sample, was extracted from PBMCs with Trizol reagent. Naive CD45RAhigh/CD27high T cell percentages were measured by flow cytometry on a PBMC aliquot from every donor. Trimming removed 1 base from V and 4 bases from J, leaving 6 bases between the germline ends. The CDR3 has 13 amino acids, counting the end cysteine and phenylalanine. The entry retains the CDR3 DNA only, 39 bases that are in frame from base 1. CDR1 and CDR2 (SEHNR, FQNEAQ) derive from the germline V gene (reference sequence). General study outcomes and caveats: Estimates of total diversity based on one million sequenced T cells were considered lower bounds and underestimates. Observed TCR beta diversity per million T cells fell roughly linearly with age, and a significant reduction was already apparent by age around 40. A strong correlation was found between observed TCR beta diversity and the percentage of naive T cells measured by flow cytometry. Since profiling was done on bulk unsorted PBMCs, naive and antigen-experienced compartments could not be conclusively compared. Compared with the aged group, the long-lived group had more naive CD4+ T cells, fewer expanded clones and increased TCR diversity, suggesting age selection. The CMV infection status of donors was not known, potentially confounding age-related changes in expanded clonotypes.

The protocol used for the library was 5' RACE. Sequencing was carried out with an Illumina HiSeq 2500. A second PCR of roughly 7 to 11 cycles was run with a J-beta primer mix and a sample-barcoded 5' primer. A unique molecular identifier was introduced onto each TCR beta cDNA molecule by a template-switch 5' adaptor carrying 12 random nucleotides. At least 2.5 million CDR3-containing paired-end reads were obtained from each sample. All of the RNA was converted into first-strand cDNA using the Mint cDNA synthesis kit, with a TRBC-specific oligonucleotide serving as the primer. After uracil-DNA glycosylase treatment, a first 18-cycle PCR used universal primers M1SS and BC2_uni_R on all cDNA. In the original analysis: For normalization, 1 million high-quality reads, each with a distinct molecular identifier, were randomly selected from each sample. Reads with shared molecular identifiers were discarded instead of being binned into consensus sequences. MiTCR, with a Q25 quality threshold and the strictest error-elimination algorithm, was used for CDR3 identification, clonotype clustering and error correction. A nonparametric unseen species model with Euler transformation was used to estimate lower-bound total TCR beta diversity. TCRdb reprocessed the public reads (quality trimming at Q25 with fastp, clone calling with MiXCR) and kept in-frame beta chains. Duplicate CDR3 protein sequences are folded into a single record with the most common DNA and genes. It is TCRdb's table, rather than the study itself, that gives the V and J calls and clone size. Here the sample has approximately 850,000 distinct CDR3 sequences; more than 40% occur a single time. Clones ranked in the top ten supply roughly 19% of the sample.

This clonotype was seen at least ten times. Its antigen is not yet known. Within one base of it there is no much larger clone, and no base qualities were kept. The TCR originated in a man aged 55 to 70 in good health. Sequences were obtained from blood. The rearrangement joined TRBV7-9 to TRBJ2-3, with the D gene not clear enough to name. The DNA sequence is TGTGCCAGCAGCTTAGGACTGGCAGATACGCAGTATTTT. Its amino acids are CASSLGLADTQYF.